Each of the 7 T cell receptor beta chains below was sequenced from the same sample in a study of shared clonotypes between healthy human individuals. Method: immunoSEQ multiplex PCR; TCRdb's copy keeps in-frame clones and lacks some. The sample includes roughly 1 million clones, approximately 80% seen only once; the top ten take more than 0.5%. Sequences were obtained from memory CD4+ T cells from PBMCs. Subset of the sample: CD45RA-negative fraction. These receptors originate from a man between 18 and 29 years old in good health. Some clones in this sample may be carry-over from other donors' samples.

The count of this clone is one. The chain carries TRBV12-5 and TRBJ2-7, with TRBD1 matching over 9 bases. Trimming at V came to 8 bases and at J to 4 bases, leaving 9 bases not matched to a gene. This CDR3 comprises 14 residues. Germline assignment: CDR1 LGHNT and CDR2 FRNRAP. The CDR3 reads CASSPGTGQYEQYF. As DNA, the CDR3 is TGTGCTAGTTCCCCCGGGACAGGGCAATACGAGCAGTACTTC.

The chain links TRBV18 to TRBJ2-1; D gene unclear. There are 12 residues in the CDR3. The V end lost 3 bases, the J end lost 5 bases, and 5 bases lay between the germline ends. Per the germline V gene, CDR1 is KGHSH and CDR2 is LQKENI. The CDR3 nucleotides read TGTGCCAGCTCACCGGGTGACAATGAGCAGTTCTTC. It codes for CASSPGDNEQFF. Full variable domain (missing parts from reference TRBV18 and TRBJ2-1): NAGVMQNPRHLVRRRGQEARLRCSPMKGHSHVYWYRQLPEEGLKFMVYLQKENIIDESGMPKERFSAEFPKEGPSILRIQQVVRGDSAAYFCASSPGDNEQFFGPGTRLTVL.

The J gene is TRBJ1-1, the V gene TRBV21-1. TRBV21-1 is marked as a pseudogene. The CDR3 runs 12 residues. The CDR3 nucleotides are TGTGCCCGTCAACTAACGAACACTGAAGCTTTCTTT. It yields the protein CARQLTNTEAFF.

This clone came up once. The J gene is TRBJ2-2, the V gene TRBV14; 7 positions agree with TRBD1. This CDR3 is built from 14 residues. Germline CDR1 is SGHDN and CDR2 is FVKESK. V lost 7 bases and J lost 5; bases outside the gene matches: 7. DNA of the CDR3: TGTGCCAGCAACCCCGGGACAGCTACCGGGGAGCTGTTTTTT. Translated, it gives CASNPGTATGELFF.

The chain couples TRBV15 to TRBJ2-7, with D possibly being TRBD2 (6 bases). Germline V gene sequence: CDR1 LNHNV, CDR2 YYDKDF (reference sequence). Trimming stripped 2 bases from V and 3 bases from J, with 17 bases between. CDR3 length: 16 amino acids. CDR3 region: CATSRIRSSVNYEQYF. The CDR3 DNA reads as TGTGCCACCAGCAGAATAAGATCTAGCGTGAACTACGAGCAGTACTTC. Drawing the rest from reference TRBV15 and TRBJ2-7, the complete variable domain is DAMVIQNPRYQVTQFGKPVTLSCSQTLNHNVMYWYQQKSSQAPKLLFHYYDKDFNNEADTPDNFQSRRPNTSFCFLDIRSPGLGDTAMYLCATSRIRSSVNYEQYFGPGTRLTVT.

The V call is TRBV5-1, the J call TRBJ2-3; weak D call: TRBD2 (5 bases). The germline V gene has CDR1 SGHRS and CDR2 YFSETQ. V was trimmed by 0 bases and J by 6 bases, leaving 14 bases between them. The CDR3 covers 15 residues. The CDR3 bases are TGCGCCAGCAGCTTGGACGGGAAACTAGGGGATACGCAGTATTTT. Amino acid sequence: CASSLDGKLGDTQYF.

The count of this clone is one. CDR3 protein: CASSWAGELFF. The CDR3 bases are TGTGCCAGCAGCTGGGCCGGGGAGCTGTTTTTT. V gene TRBV11-2 combines with J gene TRBJ2-2; the D is unclear. Germline assignment: CDR1 SGHAT and CDR2 FQNNGV. The germline V and J ends were trimmed by 4 bases and 6 bases, with 3 bases remaining between them. The CDR3 length is 11 residues.